This TCR beta chain is drawn from a study of cytomegalovirus exposure and HLA in healthy donors. CDR3 size: 14 residues. In germline, CDR1 is SQVTM, CDR2 ANQGSEA. Trimming took 1 base from V and 0 from J; bases not matched to a gene: 2. Overall study results and limits: For presence/absence analyses, sequencing depth was assumed to be roughly uniform across donors. Evidence from a later analysis indicated that most CMV-associated TCR beta chains looked HLA-restricted.

With respect to this clone: Its antigen is currently unknown.

A multiplex PCR was run with 60 Vbeta primers and 13 Jbeta primers. Here immunoSEQ multiplex PCR was the method, and the copy in TCRdb shows in-frame clones only, minus some. The sample has some 120,000 clones; about 80% are singletons. The TCR was taken from a man younger than 45 in good health and CMV-seronegative. The V and J genes are TRBV29-1 and TRBJ2-5; 7 bases align to TRBD1. Sequenced: PBMCs. The CDR3 nucleotides read TGCAGCGTTGAAGGGGACAGATACCAAGAGACCCAGTACTTC. Protein: CSVEGDRYQETQYF.